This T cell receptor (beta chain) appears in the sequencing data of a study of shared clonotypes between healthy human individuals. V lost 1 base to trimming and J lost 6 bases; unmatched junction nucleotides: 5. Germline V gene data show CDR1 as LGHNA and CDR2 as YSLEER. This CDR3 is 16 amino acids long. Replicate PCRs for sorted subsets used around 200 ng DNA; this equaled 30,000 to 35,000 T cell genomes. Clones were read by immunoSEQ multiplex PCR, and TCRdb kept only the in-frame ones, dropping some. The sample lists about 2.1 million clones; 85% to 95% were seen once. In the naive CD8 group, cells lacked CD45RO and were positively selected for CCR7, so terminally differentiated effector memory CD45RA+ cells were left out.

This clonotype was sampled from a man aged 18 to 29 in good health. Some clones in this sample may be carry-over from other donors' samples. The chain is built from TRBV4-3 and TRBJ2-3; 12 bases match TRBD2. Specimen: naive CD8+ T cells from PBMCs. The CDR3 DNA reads TGCGCCAGCAGCCAAGGACTAGCGGGAGTTCGGGATACGCAGTATTTT. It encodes CASSQGLAGVRDTQYF.